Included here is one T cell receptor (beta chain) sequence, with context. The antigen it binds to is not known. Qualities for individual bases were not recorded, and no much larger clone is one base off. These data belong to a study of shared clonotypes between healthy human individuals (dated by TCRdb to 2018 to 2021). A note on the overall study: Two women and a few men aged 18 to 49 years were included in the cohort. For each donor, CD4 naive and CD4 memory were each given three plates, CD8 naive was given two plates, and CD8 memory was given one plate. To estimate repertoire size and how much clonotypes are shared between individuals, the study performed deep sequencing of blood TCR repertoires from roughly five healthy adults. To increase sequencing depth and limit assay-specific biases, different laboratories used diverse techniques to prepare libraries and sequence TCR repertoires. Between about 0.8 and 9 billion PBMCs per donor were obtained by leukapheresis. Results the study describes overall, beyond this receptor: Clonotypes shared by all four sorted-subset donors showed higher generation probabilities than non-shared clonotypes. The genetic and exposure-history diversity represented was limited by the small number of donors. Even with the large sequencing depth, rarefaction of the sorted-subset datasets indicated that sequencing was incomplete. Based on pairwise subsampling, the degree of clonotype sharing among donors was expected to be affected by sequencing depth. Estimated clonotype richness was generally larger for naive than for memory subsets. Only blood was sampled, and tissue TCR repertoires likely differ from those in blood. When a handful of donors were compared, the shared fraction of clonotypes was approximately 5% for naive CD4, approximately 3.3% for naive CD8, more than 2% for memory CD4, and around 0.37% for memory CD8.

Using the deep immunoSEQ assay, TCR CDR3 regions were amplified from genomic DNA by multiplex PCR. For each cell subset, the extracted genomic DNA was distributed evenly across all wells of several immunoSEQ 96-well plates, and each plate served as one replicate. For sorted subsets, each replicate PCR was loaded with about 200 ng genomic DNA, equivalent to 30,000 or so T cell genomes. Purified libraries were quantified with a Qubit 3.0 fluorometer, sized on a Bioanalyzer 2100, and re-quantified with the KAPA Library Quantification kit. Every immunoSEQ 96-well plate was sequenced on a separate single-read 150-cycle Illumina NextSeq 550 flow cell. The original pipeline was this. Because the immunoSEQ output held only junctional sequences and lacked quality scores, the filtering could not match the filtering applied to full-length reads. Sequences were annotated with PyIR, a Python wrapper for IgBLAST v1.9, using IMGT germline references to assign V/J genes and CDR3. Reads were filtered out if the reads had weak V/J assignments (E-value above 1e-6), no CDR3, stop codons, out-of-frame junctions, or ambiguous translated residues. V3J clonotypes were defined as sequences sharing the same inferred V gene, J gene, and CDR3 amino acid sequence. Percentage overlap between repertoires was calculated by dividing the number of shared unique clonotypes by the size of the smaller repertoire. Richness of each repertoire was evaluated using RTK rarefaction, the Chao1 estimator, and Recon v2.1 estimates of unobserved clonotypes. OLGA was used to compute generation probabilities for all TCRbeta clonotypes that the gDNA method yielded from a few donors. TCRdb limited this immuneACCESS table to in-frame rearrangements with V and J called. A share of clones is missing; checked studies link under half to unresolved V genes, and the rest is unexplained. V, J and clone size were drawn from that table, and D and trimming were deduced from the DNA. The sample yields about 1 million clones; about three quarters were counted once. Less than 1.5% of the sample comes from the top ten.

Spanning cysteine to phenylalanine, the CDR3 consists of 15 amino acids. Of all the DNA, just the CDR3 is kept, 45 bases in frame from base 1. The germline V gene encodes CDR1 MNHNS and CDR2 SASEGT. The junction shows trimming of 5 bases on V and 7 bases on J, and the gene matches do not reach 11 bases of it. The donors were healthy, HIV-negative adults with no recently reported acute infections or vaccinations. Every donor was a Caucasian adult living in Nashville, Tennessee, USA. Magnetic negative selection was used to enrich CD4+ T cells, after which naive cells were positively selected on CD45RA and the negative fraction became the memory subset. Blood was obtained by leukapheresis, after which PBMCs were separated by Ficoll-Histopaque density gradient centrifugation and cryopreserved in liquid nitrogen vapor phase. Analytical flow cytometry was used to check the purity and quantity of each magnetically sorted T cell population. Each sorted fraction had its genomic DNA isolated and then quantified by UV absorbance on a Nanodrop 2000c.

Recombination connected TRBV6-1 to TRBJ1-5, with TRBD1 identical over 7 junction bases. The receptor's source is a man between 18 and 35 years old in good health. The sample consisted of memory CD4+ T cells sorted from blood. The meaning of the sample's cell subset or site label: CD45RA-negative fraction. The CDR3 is CASSPTQGVGQPQHF. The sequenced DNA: TGTGCCAGCAGTCCAACTCAGGGGGTCGGACAGCCCCAGCATTTT.